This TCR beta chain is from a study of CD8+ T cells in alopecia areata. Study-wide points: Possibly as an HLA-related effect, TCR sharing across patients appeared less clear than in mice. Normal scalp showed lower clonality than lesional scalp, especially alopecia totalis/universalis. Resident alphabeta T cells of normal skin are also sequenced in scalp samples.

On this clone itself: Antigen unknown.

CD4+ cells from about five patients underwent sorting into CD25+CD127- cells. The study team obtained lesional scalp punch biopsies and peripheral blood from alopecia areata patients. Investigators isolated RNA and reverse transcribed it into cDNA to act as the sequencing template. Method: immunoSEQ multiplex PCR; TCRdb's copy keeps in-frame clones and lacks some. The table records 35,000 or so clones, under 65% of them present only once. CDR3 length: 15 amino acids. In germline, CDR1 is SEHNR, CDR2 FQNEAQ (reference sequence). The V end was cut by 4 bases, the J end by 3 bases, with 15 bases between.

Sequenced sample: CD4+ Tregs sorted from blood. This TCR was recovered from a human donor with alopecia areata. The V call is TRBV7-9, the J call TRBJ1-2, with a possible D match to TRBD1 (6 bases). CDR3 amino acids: CASSSVTGGDYGYTF. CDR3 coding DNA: TGTGCCAGCAGCTCAGTGACAGGCGGGGACTATGGCTACACCTTC.